A selection of T cell receptor beta chains follows, all from one sample in a study of CD8 T cells in Susac syndrome. A single record per CDR3 protein comes from TCRdb applying MiXCR to the immunoSEQ multiplex PCR reads. The table has nearly 110,000 distinct CDR3 sequences, approximately 93% seen once. The source material was CD8+ T cells from PBMCs. The receptors were sampled from a human donor with Susac syndrome. Each CDR3 is given with its conserved first and last residue. The D gene is left open where the match is weak. The size field is filled for only some rows; it gives once, few, many or a size class.

j_gene: TRBJ1-2
len: 13
d_gene: -
abundance: once
v_gene: TRBV19
CDR3nt: TGTGCCAGTAGTATTCCGGACGGCTATGGCTACACCTTC
CDR3aa: CASSIPDGYGYTF

j_gene: TRBJ2-5
len: 15
d_gene: TRBD1
abundance: -
v_gene: TRBV7-3
CDR3nt: TGTGCCAGCAGCTTAGCCAGGGGGAAGGGAGAGACCCAGTACTTC
CDR3aa: CASSLARGKGETQYF

j_gene: TRBJ2-3
len: 16
d_gene: -
abundance: -
v_gene: TRBV20-1
CDR3nt: TGCAGTGCTAGAGATCTGTCGGGACCATACACAGATACGCAGTATTTT
CDR3aa: CSARDLSGPYTDTQYF

j_gene: TRBJ2-1
len: 16
d_gene: TRBD2
abundance: -
v_gene: TRBV12-3/TRBV12-4
CDR3nt: TGTGCCAGCAGACCCGAGGGCGGGGGGCCCTACAATGAGCAGTTCTTC
CDR3aa: CASRPEGGGPYNEQFF

j_gene: TRBJ1-2
len: 14
d_gene: -
abundance: -
v_gene: TRBV9
CDR3nt: TGTGCCAGCAGCGTAGCGGGCAGGAACTATGGCTACACCTTC
CDR3aa: CASSVAGRNYGYTF

j_gene: TRBJ2-1
len: 14
d_gene: -
abundance: -
v_gene: TRBV9
CDR3nt: TGTGCCAGCAGAGTAACCGGGGCCTACAATGAGCAGTTCTTC
CDR3aa: CASRVTGAYNEQFF

j_gene: TRBJ1-2
len: 16
d_gene: -
abundance: -
v_gene: TRBV7-9
CDR3nt: TGTGCCAGCAGCTCTACTTTAAGGGACGGTAACTATGGCTACACCTTC
CDR3aa: CASSSTLRDGNYGYTF

j_gene: TRBJ2-2
len: 16
d_gene: TRBD2
abundance: -
v_gene: TRBV9
CDR3nt: TGTGCCAGCAGCGTAGTACCTAGCGGCTACACCGGGGAGCTGTTTTTT
CDR3aa: CASSVVPSGYTGELFF

j_gene: TRBJ2-2
len: 13
d_gene: -
abundance: once
v_gene: TRBV9
CDR3nt: TGTGCCAGCAGCGCCGTAGTTGCCGGGGAGCTGTTTTTT
CDR3aa: CASSAVVAGELFF

j_gene: TRBJ2-1
len: 14
d_gene: -
abundance: -
v_gene: TRBV18
CDR3nt: TGTGCCAGCTCACCAGCTTCCGCGGGAAATGAGCAGTTCTTC
CDR3aa: CASSPASAGNEQFF

j_gene: TRBJ2-4
len: 14
d_gene: -
abundance: -
v_gene: TRBV14
CDR3nt: TGTGCCAGCAGCCCCCTCAAGGGTGGGAACATTCAGTACTTC
CDR3aa: CASSPLKGGNIQYF

j_gene: TRBJ2-3
len: 15
d_gene: -
abundance: -
v_gene: TRBV20-1
CDR3nt: TGCAGTGCTAGTTTCTACAGTTCGGACACAGATACGCAGTATTTT
CDR3aa: CSASFYSSDTDTQYF

j_gene: TRBJ2-7
len: 12
d_gene: -
abundance: -
v_gene: TRBV20-1
CDR3nt: TGCAGTGCTAGAGGACAGGCTTACGAGCAGTACTTC
CDR3aa: CSARGQAYEQYF

j_gene: TRBJ1-3
len: 14
d_gene: -
abundance: -
v_gene: TRBV20-1
CDR3nt: TGCAGTGCTAGCGTGGTCCCCTCTGGAAACACCATATATTTT
CDR3aa: CSASVVPSGNTIYF

j_gene: TRBJ1-2
len: 13
d_gene: -
abundance: -
v_gene: TRBV25-1
CDR3nt: TGTGCCAGCAGTATTAACAGGATCGGGGGCTACACCTTC
CDR3aa: CASSINRIGGYTF

j_gene: TRBJ1-1
len: 15
d_gene: TRBD1
abundance: -
v_gene: TRBV29-1
CDR3nt: TGCAGCGTTGAAGGGGACAGTTTATCGAACACTGAAGCTTTCTTT
CDR3aa: CSVEGDSLSNTEAFF

j_gene: TRBJ2-5
len: 14
d_gene: -
abundance: -
v_gene: TRBV27
CDR3nt: TGTGCCAGCAGCGCCGGCCAGGTGGCGGGGACCCAGTACTTC
CDR3aa: CASSAGQVAGTQYF

j_gene: TRBJ2-7
len: 16
d_gene: TRBD1
abundance: -
v_gene: TRBV7-6
CDR3nt: TGTGCCAGCAGGTTAGGGCTGGACAGGGGACCTTGGGAGCAGTACTTC
CDR3aa: CASRLGLDRGPWEQYF

j_gene: TRBJ1-1
len: 16
d_gene: -
abundance: -
v_gene: TRBV23-1
CDR3nt: TGCGCCAGCAGTCAATCGAACGGACAGCCCAATACTGAAGCTTTCTTT
CDR3aa: CASSQSNGQPNTEAFF

j_gene: TRBJ2-3
len: 16
d_gene: TRBD2
abundance: -
v_gene: TRBV20-1
CDR3nt: TGCAGTGCTAGAGAGGGAGCGGGGGGTTTAACAGATACGCAGTATTTT
CDR3aa: CSAREGAGGLTDTQYF